This TCR beta chain was observed in a study of blood T cell repertoires in COVID-19. Study-level background: Italy, Spain and the United States were the sources of the convalescent and acute COVID-19 samples. PBMCs, B-cell-depleted T cells, or T cells provided the cDNA or gDNA that made up the material.

Patients in Seattle were enrolled during active infection, then followed longitudinally. Germline values: CDR1 LGHDT, CDR2 YNNKEL (reference sequence). V shed 4 bases, J shed 5 bases, and the junction held 18 bases outside the gene matches. The CDR3 is 18 amino acids. Authors' analysis steps: Amplification of reference gene primers was used by the study to estimate nucleated cell counts. The repertoire was sequenced with immunoSEQ multiplex PCR; TCRdb's copy has only in-frame clones and lacks some. V, J and clone size are taken as reported in that table, and D and trimming were inferred from the DNA itself. This table holds 100,000 to 150,000 clones, approximately 85% found once.

Input material: peripheral blood. This chain links TRBV3-1 (or the pseudogene TRBV3-2) with TRBJ2-3; 7 bases align to TRBD2. The sequence was obtained from a woman older than 75 with COVID-19, enrolled during active disease. The chain's CDR3 is CASSRMGGRGGTGDTQYF. CDR3 bases: TGTGCCAGCAGCCGCATGGGAGGGCGCGGAGGAACTGGAGATACGCAGTATTTT.